The next 20 T cell receptor beta chains were all read from a single sample in a study of shared clonotypes between healthy human individuals. Measured with immunoSEQ multiplex PCR; TCRdb has only the in-frame clones, and not every one. The table has around 1 million clones, over 75% seen once. The sample taken for sequencing was memory CD4+ T cells sorted from blood. Regarding subset: CD45RA-negative fraction. The origin of the receptors is a man aged 18-30 years in good health.

The chain employs TRBV29-1 and TRBJ2-3, with 8 bases that match TRBD1. Looked up from germline, CDR1 is SQVTM and CDR2 is ANQGSEA. The CDR3 spans 14 residues. Trimming at V came to 7 bases and at J to 0 bases, leaving 6 bases not matched to a gene. Written as DNA, the CDR3 is TGCAGCGGACGGACAGGGCTCAGCACAGATACGCAGTATTTT. Its translation: CSGRTGLSTDTQYF.

This sequence joins TRBV6-1 and TRBJ1-2; 9 bases are shared with TRBD1. V was clipped by 10 bases and J by 7 bases; unmatched bases: 7. The CDR3 has 12 amino acids. The germline V gene encodes CDR1 MNHNS and CDR2 SASEGT. The CDR3 DNA reads TGTGCCACCTTGACAGGGGGAAGTGGCTACACCTTC. Residues: CATLTGGSGYTF.

The chain uses TRBV9 and TRBJ1-6, with unresolved D. The CDR3 runs to 15 residues. V was shortened by 0 bases and J by 10 bases, with 14 bases between the two germline ends. Germline CDR1 is SGDLS and CDR2 is YYNGEE. CDR3 protein: CASSVDPDPVSPLHF. The CDR3 DNA sequence: TGTGCCAGCAGCGTAGACCCGGACCCAGTCTCACCCCTCCACTTT.

This clone has just one count. A far larger clone is off by one base, so a read error is likely. Other DNA sequences within the sample encode an identical CDR3. The chain links TRBV9 to TRBJ1-6; D is unresolved. The CDR3 is made up of 15 amino acids. Germline CDR1 reads SGDLS; CDR2 reads YYNGEE. Trimming stripped 0 bases from V and 4 bases from J, with 8 bases between. CDR3 protein: CASSVDGDYNSPLHF. In DNA, the CDR3 is TGTGCCAGCAGCGTAGACGGGGATTATAATTCACCCCTCCACTTT.

The J gene is TRBJ1-4, the V gene TRBV7-2, with D tentatively TRBD1 (5 bases). Germline CDR1 is SGHTA and CDR2 is FQGNSA. The CDR3 consists of 16 residues. Trimming took 2 bases from V and 2 from J, leaving 12 bases between them. The chain's CDR3 is CASSLPTGFTNEKLFF. CDR3 bases: TGTGCCAGCAGCTTACCTACAGGTTTCACTAATGAAAAACTGTTTTTT.

V is TRBV5-1 and J is TRBJ1-2; 9 bases fit TRBD1. J was trimmed by 4 bases and V by 3 bases; bases with no gene match: 7. The CDR3 has 15 residues. CDR1 is SGHRS and CDR2 is YFSETQ in the germline V gene. CDR3 nucleotides: TGCGCCAGCAGCTCTGGCCTGGACAGGGGCTATGGCTACACCTTC. Its protein is CASSSGLDRGYGYTF.

As concerns this clone: Compared with germline, one end of the junction differs, possibly owing to a read error. The chain combines TRBV11-2 with TRBJ1-2; D gene ambiguous. Per the germline V gene, CDR1 is SGHAT and CDR2 is FQNNGV. This CDR3 region has 12 residues. The CDR3 region has the DNA TGTGCCAGCTGCTTGGGAGGGTATGGCTACACCTTC. Its translation is CASCLGGYGYTF.

This clone was counted only a few times. This chain joins TRBV5-5 and TRBJ2-7, with TRBD1 matching over 8 bases. The CDR3 runs 15 residues. The J segment lost 3 bases and the V segment lost 0 bases, leaving 5 bases of the junction unmatched. Germline assignment: CDR1 SGHKS and CDR2 YYEKEE (reference sequence). The CDR3 sequence is CASSLEWTGSYEQYF. The CDR3 DNA is TGTGCCAGCAGCTTGGAGTGGACAGGGAGCTACGAGCAGTACTTC.

V gene TRBV18 combines with J gene TRBJ2-5; possibly TRBD1 or TRBD2 for D (6 bases each). Trimming stripped 5 bases from V and 0 bases from J, with 22 bases between. This CDR3 has 18 amino acids. Germline values: CDR1 KGHSH, CDR2 LQKENI. The CDR3 loop reads CASSSRVMRGHYQETQYF. CDR3 bases: TGTGCCAGCTCATCCCGGGTTATGCGGGGACATTACCAAGAGACCCAGTACTTC.

This chain joins TRBV5-6 and TRBJ1-2; D is uncertain. In germline, CDR1 is SGHDT, CDR2 YYEEEE. There are 15 residues in the CDR3. The V gene lost 1 base and the J gene lost 8 bases, with 18 bases spanning the gap. CDR3 loop: CASSLSTPSSMGYTF. In DNA, the CDR3 is TGTGCCAGCAGCTTGTCGACACCCAGTAGTATGGGCTACACCTTC.

The sample holds a few counts of this clone. The genes are TRBV9 and TRBJ1-6, with D hard to call. From germline, CDR1 is SGDLS and CDR2 YYNGEE. The CDR3 has 15 amino acids. Trimming cost V 2 bases and J 8 bases, with 14 bases left between them. The CDR3, as DNA: TGTGCCAGCAGCGTGGCCCCCCGTGTGGATTCACCCCTCCACTTT. Amino acids: CASSVAPRVDSPLHF. Variable domain in full (rest from reference TRBV9 and TRBJ1-6): DSGVTQTPKHLITATGQRVTLRCSPRSGDLSVYWYQQSLDQGLQFLIQYYNGEERAKGNILERFSAQQFPDLHSELNLSSLELGDSALYFCASSVAPRVDSPLHFGNGTRLTVT.

CDR3 in amino acids: CASSLAAGQVNEQFF. DNA for the CDR3: TGTGCCAGCAGCTTAGCGGCCGGACAGGTAAATGAGCAGTTCTTC. The V call is TRBV7-9, the J call TRBJ2-1, with 7 bases fitting TRBD1. The V gene's germline CDR1 is SEHNR and CDR2 FQNEAQ (reference sequence). V lost 0 bases, J lost 7 bases, and 6 bases stayed unmatched. The CDR3 is made up of 15 amino acids.

This clone was picked up a small number of times. This chain's CDR3 is CASSLAMDRGYAFF. The CDR3 DNA is TGCGCCAGCAGCTTGGCCATGGACAGGGGGTATGCTTTCTTT. The V gene is TRBV5-1, the J gene TRBJ1-1, with 10 bases identical to TRBD1. The V gene's germline CDR1 is SGHRS and CDR2 YFSETQ. J lost 11 bases, V lost 0 bases, and 7 bases had no gene match. This CDR3 comprises 14 residues.

V gene TRBV6-5 combines with J gene TRBJ2-3, with D tentatively TRBD1 (5 bases). This CDR3 is built from 15 residues. V was trimmed by 0 bases and J by 8 bases, leaving 15 bases between them. Per the germline V gene, CDR1 is MNHEY and CDR2 is SVGAGI. As DNA, the CDR3 is TGTGCCAGCAGTTACTCGGAGACAGAGTACGGTACGCAGTATTTT. Its translation: CASSYSETEYGTQYF.

A few counts support this clone. The chain couples TRBV29-1 to TRBJ1-1; D is unresolved. Germline V CDR1 and CDR2: SQVTM, ANQGSEA. Trimming shortened V by 5 bases and J by 5 bases, and 18 bases separated the two germline ends. CDR3 length: 14 residues. CDR3 DNA: TGCAGCGTTCTCCGCCCGGACGGGAATACTGAAGCTTTCTTT. This encodes CSVLRPDGNTEAFF.

V is TRBV6-5 and J is TRBJ2-7; no reliable D call. The CDR3 consists of 12 residues. V gave up 1 base and J gave up 4 bases, with 5 bases separating them. Per the germline V gene, CDR1 is MNHEY and CDR2 is SVGAGI. The CDR3 loop is CASSYFIYEQYF. CDR3 coding DNA: TGTGCCAGCAGTTACTTTATTTACGAGCAGTACTTC.

The chain has TRBV6-6 and TRBJ2-7, with D unclear. The germline V gene encodes CDR1 MNHNY and CDR2 SVGAGI (reference sequence). CDR3 length: 14 amino acids. The germline V and J ends were trimmed by 7 bases and 2 bases, with 15 bases remaining between them. CDR3 amino acids: CASKFEGFTYEQYF. In DNA, the CDR3 is TGTGCCAGCAAGTTCGAAGGTTTCACCTACGAGCAGTACTTC.

This clone showed up just a few times. The same CDR3 is also encoded by other DNA sequences in this sample. CDR3 sequence: CASSLVGIYEQYF. CDR3 in DNA: TGTGCCAGCAGCTTGGTGGGGATCTACGAGCAGTACTTC. The chain links TRBV5-6 to TRBJ2-7; no definite D call. Trimming removed 0 bases at V and 3 bases at J, with 7 bases between. The CDR3 has 13 residues. Germline loops: CDR1 SGHDT, CDR2 YYEEEE.

About this clone: One base away lies a much larger clone, so this may be a sequencing read error. V gene TRBV10-3 combines with J gene TRBJ1-1, with 7 positions matching TRBD1. Per germline, CDR1 ENHRY and CDR2 SYGVKD. The J segment lost 3 bases and the V segment lost 3 bases, leaving 1 base of the junction unmatched. The CDR3 loop spans 13 amino acids. CDR3: CAISDRGDTEAFF. Written as DNA, the CDR3 is TGTGCCATCAGTGACAGGGGGGACACTGAAGCTTTCTTT.

The chain has TRBV11-2 and TRBJ2-7; D is possibly TRBD2 (5 bases). The CDR3 contains 13 residues. From germline, CDR1 is SGHAT and CDR2 FQNNGV. Trimming took off 5 bases at V and 3 bases at J, with 11 bases between the two ends. This chain's CDR3 is CASSPIRDYEQYF. CDR3 bases: TGTGCCAGCAGCCCAATCCGGGACTACGAGCAGTACTTC.